The 4 T cell receptor beta chains below were found in one sample sequenced in a study of shared T cell receptors in the human thymus. Assay: immunoSEQ multiplex PCR; the TCRdb copy retains only in-frame clones and omits some. The data contain 550,000 to 800,000 clones, 80% to 90% of them singletons. This same sample was also part of a study on human thymus T cells.

Sequenced input: thymocytes. These receptors were obtained from a girl less than two years old with a congenital heart defect.

This clone was detected only a few times. This chain connects TRBV6-5 to TRBJ2-5; D perhaps matches TRBD2 (5 bases). V was trimmed by 0 bases and J by 4 bases, leaving 12 bases between them. Germline values: CDR1 MNHEY, CDR2 SVGAGI. The CDR3 extends over 15 amino acids. The CDR3: CASSYSEGIRETQYF. CDR3 sequence (DNA): TGTGCCAGCAGTTACTCAGAGGGAATCCGAGAGACCCAGTACTTC.

The chain uses TRBV14 and TRBJ1-6; D is unclear. Germline V lookup: CDR1 SGHDN, CDR2 FVKESK. The V end lost 4 bases, the J end lost 0 bases, and 13 bases lay between the germline ends. CDR3 length: 17 residues. The CDR3 sequence: CASSLPHTSSYNSPLHF. CDR3 coding DNA: TGTGCCAGCAGCCTACCACACACTAGCTCCTATAATTCACCCCTCCACTTT. Drawing the rest from reference TRBV14 and TRBJ1-6, the complete variable domain is EAGVTQFPSHSVIEKGQTVTLRCDPISGHDNLYWYRRVMGKEIKFLLHFVKESKQDESGMPNNRFLAERTGGTYSTLKVQPAELEDSGVYFCASSLPHTSSYNSPLHFGNGTRLTVT.

The chain couples TRBV2 to TRBJ1-5; unclear D gene. The V gene's germline CDR1 is SNHLY and CDR2 FYNNEI. With 4 bases removed from V and 4 bases from J, the gap between germline ends came to 11 bases. This CDR3 region has 14 residues. This CDR3 reads CASSGGRRNQPQHF. The CDR3 nucleotides are TGTGCCAGCAGTGGAGGGAGGAGGAATCAGCCCCAGCATTTT. Complete variable domain (other parts from reference TRBV2 and TRBJ1-5): EPEVTQTPSHQVTQMGQEVILRCVPISNHLYFYWYRQILGQKVEFLVSFYNNEISEKSEIFDDQFSVERPDGSNFTLKIRSTKLEDSAMYFCASSGGRRNQPQHFGDGTRLSIL.

This clone was counted a few times. This chain uses TRBV10-3 with TRBJ1-6; D ambiguous. The CDR3 is 14 residues long. The V end lost 6 bases, the J end lost 9 bases, and 15 bases lay between the germline ends. CDR1 ENHRY and CDR2 SYGVKD come from the germline V gene. CDR3 DNA sequence: TGTGCCATCAGACCGCCCCAGCTAGGTTCACCCCTCCACTTT. This translates into CAIRPPQLGSPLHF.